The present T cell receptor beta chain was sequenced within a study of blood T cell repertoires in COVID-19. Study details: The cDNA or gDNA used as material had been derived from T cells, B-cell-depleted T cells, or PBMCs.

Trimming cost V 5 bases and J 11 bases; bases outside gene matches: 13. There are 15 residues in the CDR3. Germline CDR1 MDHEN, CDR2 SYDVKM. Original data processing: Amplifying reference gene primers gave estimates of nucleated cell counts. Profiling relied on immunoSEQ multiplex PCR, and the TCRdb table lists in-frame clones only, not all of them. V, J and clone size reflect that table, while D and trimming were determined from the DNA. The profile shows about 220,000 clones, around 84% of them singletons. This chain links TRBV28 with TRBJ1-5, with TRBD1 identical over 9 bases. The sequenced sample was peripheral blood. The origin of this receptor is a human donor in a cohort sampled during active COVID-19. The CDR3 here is CASSTTGTGPMAQHF. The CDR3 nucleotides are TGTGCCAGCAGTACTACCGGGACAGGGCCTATGGCCCAGCATTTT.